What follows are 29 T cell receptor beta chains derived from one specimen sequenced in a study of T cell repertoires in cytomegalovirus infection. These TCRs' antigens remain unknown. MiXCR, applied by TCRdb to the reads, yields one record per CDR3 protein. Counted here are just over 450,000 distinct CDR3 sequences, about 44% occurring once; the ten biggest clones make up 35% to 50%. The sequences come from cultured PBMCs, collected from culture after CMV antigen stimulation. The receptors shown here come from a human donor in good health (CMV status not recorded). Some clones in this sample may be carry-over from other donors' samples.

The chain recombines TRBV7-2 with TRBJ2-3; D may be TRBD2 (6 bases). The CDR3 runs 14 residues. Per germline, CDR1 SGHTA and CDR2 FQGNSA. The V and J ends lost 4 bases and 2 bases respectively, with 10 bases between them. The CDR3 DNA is TGTGCCAGCAGCTCTAAGGGACTCACAGATACGCAGTATTTT. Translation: CASSSKGLTDTQYF.

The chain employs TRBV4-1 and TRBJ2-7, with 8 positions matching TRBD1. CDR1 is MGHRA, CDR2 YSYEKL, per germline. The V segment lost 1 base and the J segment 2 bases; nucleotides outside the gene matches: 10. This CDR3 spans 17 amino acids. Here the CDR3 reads CASSQVGTGGSPYEQYF. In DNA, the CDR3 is TGCGCCAGCAGCCAAGTTGGGACAGGAGGGTCCCCCTACGAGCAGTACTTC.

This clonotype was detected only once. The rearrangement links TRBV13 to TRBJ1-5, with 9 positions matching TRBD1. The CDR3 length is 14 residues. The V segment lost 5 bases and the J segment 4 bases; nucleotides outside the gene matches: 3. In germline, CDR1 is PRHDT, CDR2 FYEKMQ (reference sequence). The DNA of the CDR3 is TGTGCCAGCAGCCAAGGGACAGGGAATCAGCCCCAGCATTTT. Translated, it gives CASSQGTGNQPQHF.

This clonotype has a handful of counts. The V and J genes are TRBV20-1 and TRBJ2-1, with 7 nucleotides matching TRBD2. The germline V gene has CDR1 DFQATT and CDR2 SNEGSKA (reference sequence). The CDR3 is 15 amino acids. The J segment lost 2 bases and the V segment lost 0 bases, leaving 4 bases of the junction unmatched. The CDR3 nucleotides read TGCAGTGCTAGAGAGGTGGGAGGGCCCTACAATGAGCAGTTCTTC. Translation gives CSAREVGGPYNEQFF.

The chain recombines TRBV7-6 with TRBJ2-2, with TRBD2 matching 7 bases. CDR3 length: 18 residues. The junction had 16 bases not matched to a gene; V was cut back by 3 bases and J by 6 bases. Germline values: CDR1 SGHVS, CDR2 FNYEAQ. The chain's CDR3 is CASSFGPVRESRAGELFF. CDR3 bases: TGTGCCAGCAGCTTTGGACCCGTGCGGGAGAGTAGGGCCGGGGAGCTGTTTTTT.

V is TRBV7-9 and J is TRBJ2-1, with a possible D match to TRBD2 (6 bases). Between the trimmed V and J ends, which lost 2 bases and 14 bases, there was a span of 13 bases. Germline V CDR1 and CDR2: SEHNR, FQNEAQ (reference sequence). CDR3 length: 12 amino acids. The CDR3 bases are TGTGCCAGCAGCTTATTAGGGCAGCGGGAGTTCTTC. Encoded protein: CASSLLGQREFF.

The CDR3 here is CASRPPGTGPDTQYF. Written as DNA, the CDR3 is TGTGCCAGCAGACCGCCCGGGACAGGTCCTGATACGCAGTATTTT. The chain carries TRBV6-6 and TRBJ2-3, with 8 bases matching TRBD1. The germline CDR1 and CDR2 sequences are MNHNY and SVGAGI (reference sequence). This CDR3 comprises 15 residues. V lost 6 bases to trimming and J lost 6 bases; unmatched junction nucleotides: 11.

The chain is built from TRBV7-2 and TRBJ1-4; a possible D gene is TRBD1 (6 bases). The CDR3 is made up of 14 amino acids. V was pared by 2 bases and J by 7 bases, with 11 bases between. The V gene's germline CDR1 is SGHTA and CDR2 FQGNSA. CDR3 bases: TGTGCCAGCAGCTTACACAGGGATGGTGAAAAACTGTTTTTT. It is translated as CASSLHRDGEKLFF.

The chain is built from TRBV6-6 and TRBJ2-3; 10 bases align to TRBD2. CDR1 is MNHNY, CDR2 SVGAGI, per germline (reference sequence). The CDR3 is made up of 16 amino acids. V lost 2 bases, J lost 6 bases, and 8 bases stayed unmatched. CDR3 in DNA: TGTGCCAGCAGTTACATTAGCGGGAGGCAGGGGGATACGCAGTATTTT. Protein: CASSYISGRQGDTQYF.

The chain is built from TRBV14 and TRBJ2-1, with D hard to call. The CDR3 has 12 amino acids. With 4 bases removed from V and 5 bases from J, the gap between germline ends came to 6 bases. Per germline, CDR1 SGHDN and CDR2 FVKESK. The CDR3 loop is CASSPFNNEQFF. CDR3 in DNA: TGTGCCAGCAGCCCTTTCAACAATGAGCAGTTCTTC.

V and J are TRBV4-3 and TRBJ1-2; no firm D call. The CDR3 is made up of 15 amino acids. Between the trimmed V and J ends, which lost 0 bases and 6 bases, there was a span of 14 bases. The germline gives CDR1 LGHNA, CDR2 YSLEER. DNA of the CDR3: TGCGCCAGCAGCCAAGAACGGACTTGGAGCAATGGCTACACCTTC. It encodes CASSQERTWSNGYTF.

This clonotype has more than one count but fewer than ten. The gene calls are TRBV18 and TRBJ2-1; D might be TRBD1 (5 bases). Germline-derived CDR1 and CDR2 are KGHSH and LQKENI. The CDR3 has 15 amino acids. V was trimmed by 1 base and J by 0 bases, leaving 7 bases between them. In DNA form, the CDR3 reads TGTGCCAGCTCACCACGGACAAACTCCTACAATGAGCAGTTCTTC. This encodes CASSPRTNSYNEQFF.

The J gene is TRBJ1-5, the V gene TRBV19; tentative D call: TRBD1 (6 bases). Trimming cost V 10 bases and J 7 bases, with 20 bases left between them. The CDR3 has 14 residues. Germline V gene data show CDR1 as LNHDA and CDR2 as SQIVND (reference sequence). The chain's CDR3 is CATGQTGGPQPQHF. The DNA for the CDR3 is TGTGCCACTGGGCAGACAGGCGGGCCCCAGCCCCAGCATTTT.

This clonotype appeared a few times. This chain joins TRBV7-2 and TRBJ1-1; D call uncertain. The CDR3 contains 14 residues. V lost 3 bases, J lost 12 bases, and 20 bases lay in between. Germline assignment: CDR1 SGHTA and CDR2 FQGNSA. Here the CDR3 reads CASSLMDLTPDTFF. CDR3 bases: TGTGCCAGCAGCTTGATGGACCTTACCCCCGATACTTTCTTT.

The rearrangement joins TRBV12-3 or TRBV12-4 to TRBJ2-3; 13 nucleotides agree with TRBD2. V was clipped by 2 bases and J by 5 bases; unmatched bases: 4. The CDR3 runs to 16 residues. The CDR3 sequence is CASSLRTSGGGDTQYF. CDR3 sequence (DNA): TGTGCCAGCAGTTTACGGACTAGCGGGGGCGGAGATACGCAGTATTTT.

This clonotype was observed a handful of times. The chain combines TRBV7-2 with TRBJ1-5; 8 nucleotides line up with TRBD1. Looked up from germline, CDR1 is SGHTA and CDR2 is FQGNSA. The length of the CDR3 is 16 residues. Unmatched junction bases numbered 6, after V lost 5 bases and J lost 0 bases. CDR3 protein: CASSPEDRVSNQPQHF. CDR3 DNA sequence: TGTGCCAGCAGCCCCGAGGACAGGGTTAGCAATCAGCCCCAGCATTTT. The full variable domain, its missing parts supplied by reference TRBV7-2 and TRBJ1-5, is GAGVSQSPSNKVTEKGKDVELRCDPISGHTALYWYRQSLGQGLEFLIYFQGNSAPDKSGLPSDRFSAERTGGSVSTLTIQRTQQEDSAVYLCASSPEDRVSNQPQHFGDGTRLSIL.

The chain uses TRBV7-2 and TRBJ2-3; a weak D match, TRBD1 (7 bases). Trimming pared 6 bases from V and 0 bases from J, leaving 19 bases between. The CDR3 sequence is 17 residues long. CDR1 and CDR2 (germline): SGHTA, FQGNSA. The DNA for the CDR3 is TGTGCCAGCAGAGGGACAGCGCCCGGGACTAGCACAGATACGCAGTATTTT. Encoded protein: CASRGTAPGTSTDTQYF. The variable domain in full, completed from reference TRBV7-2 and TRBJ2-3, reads GAGVSQSPSNKVTEKGKDVELRCDPISGHTALYWYRQSLGQGLEFLIYFQGNSAPDKSGLPSDRFSAERTGGSVSTLTIQRTQQEDSAVYLCASRGTAPGTSTDTQYFGPGTRLTVL.

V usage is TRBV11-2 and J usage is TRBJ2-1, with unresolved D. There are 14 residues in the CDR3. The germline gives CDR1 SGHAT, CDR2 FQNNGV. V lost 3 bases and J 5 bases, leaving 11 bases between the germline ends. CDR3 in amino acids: CASSFLGPDNEQFF. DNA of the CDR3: TGTGCCAGCAGCTTCCTTGGGCCGGACAATGAGCAGTTCTTC.

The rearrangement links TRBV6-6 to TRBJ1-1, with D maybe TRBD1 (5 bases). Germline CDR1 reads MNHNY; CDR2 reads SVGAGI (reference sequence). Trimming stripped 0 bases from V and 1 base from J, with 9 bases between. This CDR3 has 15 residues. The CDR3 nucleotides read TGTGCCAGCAGTTACTCGCGGGGGGGGAACACTGAAGCTTTCTTT. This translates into CASSYSRGGNTEAFF.

The CDR3 coding sequence is TGTGCCAGCAGTCTTGGACTAGCGCCACAAGAGACCCAGTACTTC. Translating gives CASSLGLAPQETQYF. The gene calls are TRBV6-5 and TRBJ2-5; 9 bases agree with TRBD2. The CDR3 consists of 15 residues. Germline V gene data show CDR1 as MNHEY and CDR2 as SVGAGI. With 5 bases clipped from V and 2 bases from J, the junction kept 6 bases outside the gene matches.

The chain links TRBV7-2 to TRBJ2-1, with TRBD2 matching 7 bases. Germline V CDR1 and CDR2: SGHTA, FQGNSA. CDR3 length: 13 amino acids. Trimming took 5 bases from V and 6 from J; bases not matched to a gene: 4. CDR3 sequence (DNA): TGTGCCAGCAGCCCACTAGCGATCAATGAGCAGTTCTTC. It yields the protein CASSPLAINEQFF.

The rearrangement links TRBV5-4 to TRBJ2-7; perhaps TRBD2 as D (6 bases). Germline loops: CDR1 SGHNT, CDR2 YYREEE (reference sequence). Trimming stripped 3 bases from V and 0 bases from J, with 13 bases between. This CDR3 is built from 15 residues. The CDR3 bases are TGTGCCAGCAGCTGGGGCGGAGGGAGCTCCTACGAGCAGTACTTC. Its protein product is CASSWGGGSSYEQYF.

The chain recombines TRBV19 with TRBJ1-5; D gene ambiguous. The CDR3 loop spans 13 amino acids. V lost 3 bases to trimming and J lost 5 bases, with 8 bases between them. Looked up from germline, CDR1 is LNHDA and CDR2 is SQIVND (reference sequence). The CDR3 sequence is CASSIGRYQPQHF. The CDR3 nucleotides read TGTGCCAGTAGTATTGGACGATATCAGCCCCAGCATTTT. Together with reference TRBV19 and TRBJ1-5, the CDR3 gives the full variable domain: DGGITQSPKYLFRKEGQNVTLSCEQNLNHDAMYWYRQDPGQGLRLIYYSQIVNDFQKGDIAEGYSVSREKKESFPLTVTSAQKNPTAFYLCASSIGRYQPQHFGDGTRLSIL.

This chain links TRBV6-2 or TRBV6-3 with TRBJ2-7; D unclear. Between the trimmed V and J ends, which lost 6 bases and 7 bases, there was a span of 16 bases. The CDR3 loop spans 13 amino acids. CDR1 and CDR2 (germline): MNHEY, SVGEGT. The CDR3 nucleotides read TGTGCCAGCAGCGGACGAACGCCTGAAGAGCAGTACTTC. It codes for CASSGRTPEEQYF.

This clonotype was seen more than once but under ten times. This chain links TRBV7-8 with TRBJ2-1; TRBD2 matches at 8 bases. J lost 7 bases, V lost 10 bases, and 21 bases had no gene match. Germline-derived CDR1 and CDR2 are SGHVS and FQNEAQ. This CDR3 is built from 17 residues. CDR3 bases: TGTGCCAACACCAAGATTACGGGAGGGGTAACGGGGAATGAGCAGTTCTTC. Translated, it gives CANTKITGGVTGNEQFF.

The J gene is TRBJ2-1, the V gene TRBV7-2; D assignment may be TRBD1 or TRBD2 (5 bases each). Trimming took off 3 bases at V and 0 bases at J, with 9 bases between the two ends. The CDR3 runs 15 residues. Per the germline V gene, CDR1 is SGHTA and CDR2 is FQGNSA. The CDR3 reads CASSFRDRSYNEQFF. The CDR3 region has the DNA TGTGCCAGCAGCTTCCGGGACCGCTCCTACAATGAGCAGTTCTTC.

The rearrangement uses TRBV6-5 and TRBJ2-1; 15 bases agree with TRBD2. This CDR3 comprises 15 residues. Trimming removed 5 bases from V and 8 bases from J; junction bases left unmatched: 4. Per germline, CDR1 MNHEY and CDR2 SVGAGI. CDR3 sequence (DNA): TGTGCCAGCAGTCCCGGGACTAGCGGGAGGTATGAGCAGTTCTTC. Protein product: CASSPGTSGRYEQFF.

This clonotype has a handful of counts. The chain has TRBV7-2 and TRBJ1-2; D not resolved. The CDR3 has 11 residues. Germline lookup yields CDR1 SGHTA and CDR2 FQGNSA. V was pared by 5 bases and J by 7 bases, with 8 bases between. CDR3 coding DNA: TGTGCCAGCAGCGTGACGGGTGGCTACACCTTC. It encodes CASSVTGGYTF.

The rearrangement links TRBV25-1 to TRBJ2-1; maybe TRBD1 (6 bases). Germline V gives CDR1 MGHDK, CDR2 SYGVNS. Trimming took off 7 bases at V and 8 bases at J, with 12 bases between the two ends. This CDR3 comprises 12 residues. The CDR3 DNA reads TGTGCCAGCACTCAACAGGGCCATGAGCAGTTCTTC. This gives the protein CASTQQGHEQFF.